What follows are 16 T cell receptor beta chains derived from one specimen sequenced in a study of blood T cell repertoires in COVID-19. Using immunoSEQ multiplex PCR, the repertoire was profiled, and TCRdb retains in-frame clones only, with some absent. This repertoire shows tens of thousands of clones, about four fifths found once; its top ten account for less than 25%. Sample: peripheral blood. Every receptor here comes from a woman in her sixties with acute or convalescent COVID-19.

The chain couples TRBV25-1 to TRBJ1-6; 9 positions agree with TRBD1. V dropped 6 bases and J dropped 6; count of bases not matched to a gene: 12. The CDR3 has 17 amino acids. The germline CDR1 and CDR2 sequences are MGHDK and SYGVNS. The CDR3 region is CASSPTTPGQGNSPLHF. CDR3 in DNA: TGTGCCAGCAGCCCGACCACCCCGGGACAGGGTAATTCACCCCTCCACTTT.

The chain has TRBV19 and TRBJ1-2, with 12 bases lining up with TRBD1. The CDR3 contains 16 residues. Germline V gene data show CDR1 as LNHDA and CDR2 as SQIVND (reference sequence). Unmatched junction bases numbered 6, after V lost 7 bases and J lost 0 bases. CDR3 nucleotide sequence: TGTGCCAGTACCCCGGGACAGGGGGCTCCTAACTATGGCTACACCTTC. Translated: CASTPGQGAPNYGYTF.

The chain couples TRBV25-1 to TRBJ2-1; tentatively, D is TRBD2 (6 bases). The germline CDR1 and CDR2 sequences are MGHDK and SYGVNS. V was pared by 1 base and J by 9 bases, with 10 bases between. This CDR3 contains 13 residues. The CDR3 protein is CASSESGEAEQFF. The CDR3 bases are TGTGCCAGCAGTGAATCTGGGGAGGCTGAGCAGTTCTTC. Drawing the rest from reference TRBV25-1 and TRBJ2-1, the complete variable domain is EADIYQTPRYLVIGTGKKITLECSQTMGHDKMYWYQQDPGMELHLIHYSYGVNSTEKGDLSSESTVSRIRTEHFPLTLESARPSHTSQYLCASSESGEAEQFFGPGTRLTVL.

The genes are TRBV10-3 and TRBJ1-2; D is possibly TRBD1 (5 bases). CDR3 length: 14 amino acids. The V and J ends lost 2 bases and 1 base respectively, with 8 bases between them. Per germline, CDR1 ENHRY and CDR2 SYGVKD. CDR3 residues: CAISEGAGNYGYTF. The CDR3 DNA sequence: TGTGCCATCAGTGAGGGGGCAGGTAACTATGGCTACACCTTC.

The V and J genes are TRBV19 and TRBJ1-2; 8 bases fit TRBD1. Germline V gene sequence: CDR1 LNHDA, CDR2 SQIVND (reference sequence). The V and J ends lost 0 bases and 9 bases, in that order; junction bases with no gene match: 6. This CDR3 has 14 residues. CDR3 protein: CASSIEGTGMRYTF. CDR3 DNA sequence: TGTGCCAGTAGTATAGAAGGGACAGGAATGCGCTACACCTTC. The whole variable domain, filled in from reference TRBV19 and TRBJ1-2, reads DGGITQSPKYLFRKEGQNVTLSCEQNLNHDAMYWYRQDPGQGLRLIYYSQIVNDFQKGDIAEGYSVSREKKESFPLTVTSAQKNPTAFYLCASSIEGTGMRYTFGSGTRLTVV.

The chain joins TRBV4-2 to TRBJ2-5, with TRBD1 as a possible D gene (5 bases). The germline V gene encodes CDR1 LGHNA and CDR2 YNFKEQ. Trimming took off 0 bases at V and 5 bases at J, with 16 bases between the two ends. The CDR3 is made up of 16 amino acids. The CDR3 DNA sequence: TGTGCCAGCAGCCAAGAACTCAGGGAACCTCGCGAGACCCAGTACTTC. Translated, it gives CASSQELREPRETQYF.

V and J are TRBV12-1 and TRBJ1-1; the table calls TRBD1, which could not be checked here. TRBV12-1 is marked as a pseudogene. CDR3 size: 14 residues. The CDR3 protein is CASSPPQANTEAFF. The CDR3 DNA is TGTGCCAGCAGCCCCCCCCAGGCTAACACTGAAGCTTTCTTT.

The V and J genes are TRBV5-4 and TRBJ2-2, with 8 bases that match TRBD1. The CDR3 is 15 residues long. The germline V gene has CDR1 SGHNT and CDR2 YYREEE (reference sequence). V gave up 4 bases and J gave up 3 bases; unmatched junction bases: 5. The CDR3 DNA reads TGTGCCAGCAGCCCTAAGGACAGGGACACCGGGGAGCTGTTTTTT. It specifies CASSPKDRDTGELFF.

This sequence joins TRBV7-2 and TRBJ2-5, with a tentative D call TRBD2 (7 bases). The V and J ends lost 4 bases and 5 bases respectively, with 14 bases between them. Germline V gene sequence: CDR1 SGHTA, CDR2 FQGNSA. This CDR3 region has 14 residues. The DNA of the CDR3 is TGTGCCAGCAGCTGGGACACTAGCGAGGAGACCCAGTACTTC. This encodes CASSWDTSEETQYF.

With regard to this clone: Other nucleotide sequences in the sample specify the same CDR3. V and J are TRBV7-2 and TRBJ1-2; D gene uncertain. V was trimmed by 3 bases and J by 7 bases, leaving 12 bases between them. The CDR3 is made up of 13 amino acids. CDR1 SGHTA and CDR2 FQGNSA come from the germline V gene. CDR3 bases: TGTGCCAGCAGCTTTGGCGGGATAGGTGGCTACACCTTC. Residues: CASSFGGIGGYTF.

CDR3 protein: CASSLDLGAQDTQYF. CDR3 in DNA: TGTGCCAGCAGCTTAGACTTGGGGGCCCAAGATACGCAGTATTTT. The chain employs TRBV7-6 and TRBJ2-3, with a possible D match to TRBD1 (6 bases). The CDR3 extends over 15 amino acids. Trimming took 1 base from V and 5 from J, leaving 13 bases between them. Germline assignment: CDR1 SGHVS and CDR2 FNYEAQ.

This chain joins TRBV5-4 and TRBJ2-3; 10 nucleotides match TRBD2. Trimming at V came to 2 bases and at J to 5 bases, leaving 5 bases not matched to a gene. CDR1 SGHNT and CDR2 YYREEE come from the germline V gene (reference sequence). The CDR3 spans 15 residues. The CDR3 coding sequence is TGTGCCAGCAGCTTAGCGGGGGGGCGCGGAGATACGCAGTATTTT. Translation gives CASSLAGGRGDTQYF.

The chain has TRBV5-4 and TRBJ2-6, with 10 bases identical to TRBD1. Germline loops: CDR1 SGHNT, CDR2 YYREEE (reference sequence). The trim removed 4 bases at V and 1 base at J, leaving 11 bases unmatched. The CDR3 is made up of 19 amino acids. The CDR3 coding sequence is TGTGCCAGCAGCCAAGGGACAGGGGTAGGATGGTCTGGGGCCAACGTCCTGACTTTC. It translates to CASSQGTGVGWSGANVLTF.

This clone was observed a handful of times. CDR3: CASSPYRVNTEAFF. The CDR3 DNA reads as TGTGCCAGCTCACCTTACAGGGTGAACACTGAAGCTTTCTTT. The chain has TRBV18 and TRBJ1-1; tentative D call: TRBD1 (6 bases). Germline loops: CDR1 KGHSH, CDR2 LQKENI. CDR3 size: 14 residues. V dropped 3 bases and J dropped 0 bases, with 8 bases sitting between them.

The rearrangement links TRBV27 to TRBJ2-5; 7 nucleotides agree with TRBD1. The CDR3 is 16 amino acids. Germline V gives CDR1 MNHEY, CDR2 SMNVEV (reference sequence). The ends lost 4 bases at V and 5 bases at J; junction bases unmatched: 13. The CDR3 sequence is CASSSTPRTGDETQYF. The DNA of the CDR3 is TGTGCCAGCAGTTCGACGCCCCGAACAGGGGACGAGACCCAGTACTTC.

The CDR3 sequence is CASNPTFQGTEAFF. The DNA for the CDR3 is TGTGCCAGCAACCCAACCTTCCAGGGCACTGAAGCTTTCTTT. The V and J genes are TRBV6-5 and TRBJ1-1, with D possibly TRBD1 on 5 matching bases. Looked up from germline, CDR1 is MNHEY and CDR2 is SVGAGI. The CDR3 spans 14 residues. Trimming left V 7 bases short and J 4 bases short, with 16 bases between.